Listed below are T cell receptor beta chains from one sample, sequenced in a study of shared T cell receptors in the human thymus. Measured with immunoSEQ multiplex PCR; TCRdb has only the in-frame clones, and not every one. The repertoire holds hundreds of thousands of clones, with 70% to 90% as singletons. These data are also associated with another study on human thymus T cells.

The sample taken for sequencing was thymocytes. All receptors come from a boy under two years old with a congenital heart defect. CDR3s include the opening cysteine and the closing phenylalanine or tryptophan. A D gene is named only where the DNA matches it firmly. The size entry is marked missing in some rows and otherwise reads once, few, many or a size class.

d_call	clone_size	v_call	j_call	cdr3_nt	cdr3_aa
.	.	TRBV15	TRBJ2-6	TGTGCCACCAGCAGACTCCCCAGGGGACCTGACTCTGGGGCCAACGTCCTGACTTTC	CATSRLPRGPDSGANVLTF
TRBD1	few	TRBV7-2	TRBJ2-1	TGTGCCAGCAGCTTAGAACAGGGGCGAGACAATGAGCAGTTCTTC	CASSLEQGRDNEQFF
TRBD1	.	TRBV20-1	TRBJ1-2	TGCAGTGCTAAAACAGGGGACGGCTACACCTTC	CSAKTGDGYTF
.	.	TRBV4-3	TRBJ2-7	TGCGCCAGCAGCCAAGATTACCACTCAGGCGGGGCCGACTACTACGAGCAGTACTTC	CASSQDYHSGGADYYEQYF
.	.	TRBV28	TRBJ2-5	TGTGCCAGCAGTTCCCCGTCTCTAGCAGGGACCCAGTACTTC	CASSSPSLAGTQYF
TRBD1	.	TRBV11-2	TRBJ1-2	TGTGCCAGCAGCCTAACCTCGGGGACAGGGACCTATGGCTACACCTTC	CASSLTSGTGTYGYTF
TRBD1	few	TRBV11-2	TRBJ2-4	TGTGCCACGAGCCCAGGGGGCGCAGCCAAAAACATTCAGTACTTC	CATSPGGAAKNIQYF
.	once	TRBV7-9	TRBJ2-1	TGTGCCAGCAGCGGGAGCCCCTACAATGAGCAGTTCTTC	CASSGSPYNEQFF
.	.	TRBV7-2	TRBJ2-3	TGTGCCAGCAGCCCCAAGCGAGTGATGAGCACAGATACGCAGTATTTT	CASSPKRVMSTDTQYF
.	few	TRBV28	TRBJ2-1	TGTGCCAGCACCCAGGTACTTAGGAATGAGCAGTTCTTC	CASTQVLRNEQFF
.	.	TRBV27	TRBJ2-1	TGTGCCAGCAGTTTGGGAGGTACACTCAATGAGCAGTTCTTC	CASSLGGTLNEQFF
.	.	TRBV2	TRBJ1-2	TGTGCCAGCAGAAACAGGGTCCCAAACTATGGCTACACCTTC	CASRNRVPNYGYTF
.	.	TRBV7-9	TRBJ2-5	TGTGCCAGCACCCGTTTTCGGAAACAGCGGATAGACCAAGAGACCCAGTACTTC	CASTRFRKQRIDQETQYF
.	.	TRBV20-1	TRBJ1-2	TGCAGTGCCAGTGCTGGGGCTGGCTACACCTTC	CSASAGAGYTF
.	.	TRBV14	TRBJ2-1	TGTGCCAGCAGCCCCCATCCGGATGAGCAGTTCTTC	CASSPHPDEQFF
TRBD2	.	TRBV4-1	TRBJ2-1	TGCGCCAGCAGCCAAGAACGGGGGACTAGCCACAATGAGCAGTTCTTC	CASSQERGTSHNEQFF
TRBD2	.	TRBV27	TRBJ2-1	TGTGCCAGCAGAGAACAGGGACTAGCGGGAGATGATGAGCAGTTCTTC	CASREQGLAGDDEQFF
TRBD2	.	TRBV6-5	TRBJ2-5	TGTGCCAGCAGTTGCCCGGGGGAGGGTCAAGAGACCCAGTACTTC	CASSCPGEGQETQYF
TRBD1	few	TRBV19	TRBJ1-5	TGTGCCAGTAAAAGGGACAGACTTTATAGCAATCAGCCCCAGCATTTT	CASKRDRLYSNQPQHF
TRBD2	.	TRBV28	TRBJ2-5	TGTGCCAGCAGTTTGGCTAGCGGGAGTAGGGAGACCCAGTACTTC	CASSLASGSRETQYF
.	.	TRBV11-2	TRBJ2-1	TGTGCCAGCAGCTTGCGGGACAATGAGCAGTTCTTC	CASSLRDNEQFF
TRBD2	.	TRBV30	TRBJ2-7	TGTGCCTGGAGGCGTCGGGAAGCGGGAGGGTGGCCCTACGAGCAGTACTTC	CAWRRREAGGWPYEQYF
.	.	TRBV20-1	TRBJ2-5	TGCAGTGCTACCACGACAGGGACCCAGTACTTC	CSATTTGTQYF
TRBD1	.	TRBV7-9	TRBJ1-2	TGTGCCAGCAGCTTCACGACAGGGGAAGGCTACACCTTC	CASSFTTGEGYTF
TRBD1	once	TRBV5-4	TRBJ2-7	TGTGCCAGCAGCTTGGGGACAGGGAACTACGAGCAGTACTTC	CASSLGTGNYEQYF
TRBD2	.	TRBV4-3	TRBJ2-4	TGCGCCAGCAGCCAAGCACCTAGAAAGCGGGAGGGTCGGTTAGCCAAAAACATTCAGTACTTC	CASSQAPRKREGRLAKNIQYF
.	.	TRBV5-4	TRBJ1-3	TGTGCCAGCAGCGGGGGGGGGACATCTCTCTCTGGAAACACCATATATTTT	CASSGGGTSLSGNTIYF
TRBD2	.	TRBV4-3	TRBJ2-1	TGCGCCAGCAGCCAAGGCTATAGGGCTAGCGGGACAAATGAGCAGTTCTTC	CASSQGYRASGTNEQFF
.	.	TRBV4-3	TRBJ1-2	TGCGCCAGCAGCCGAGACAGGATCGATTATGGCTACACCTTC	CASSRDRIDYGYTF
.	.	TRBV28	TRBJ2-7	TGTGCCAGCAGTTTAAACGACAAATGGTACGAGCAGTACTTC	CASSLNDKWYEQYF
TRBD1	.	TRBV5-1	TRBJ1-1	TGCGCCAGCAGCCTCATTGACAGGGTGAACACTGAAGCTTTCTTT	CASSLIDRVNTEAFF
.	.	TRBV7-9	TRBJ1-4	TGTGCCAGCAGTTATCCCAGGGCAGGACGTAATAATGAAAAACTGTTTTTT	CASSYPRAGRNNEKLFF
TRBD2	.	TRBV27	TRBJ2-7	TGTGCCAGCATTACTTCAGCCTCGGGGGGGAGAAGCGAGCAGTACTTC	CASITSASGGRSEQYF
TRBD2	.	TRBV6-5	TRBJ2-3	TGTGCCAGCAGTTATATCAGGAGCGGGGGTCAGGATACGCAGTATTTT	CASSYIRSGGQDTQYF
TRBD2	.	TRBV28	TRBJ2-7	TGTGCCAGCAGTTTCCGCGCGGGAGTTTGCGAGCAGTACTTC	CASSFRAGVCEQYF
.	.	TRBV7-6	TRBJ2-3	TGTGCCAGCAGCTTAGCTCGTGGGACACCACTTACAGATACGCAGTATTTT	CASSLARGTPLTDTQYF
TRBD2	.	TRBV5-6	TRBJ2-1	TGTGCCAGCAGCTTGGGGGGGGAGACTAGCGGGATACGGGACAATGAGCAGTTCTTC	CASSLGGETSGIRDNEQFF
.	.	TRBV7-9	TRBJ2-1	TGTGCCAGCAGCCCTGCACAGGGCGGTCGCGAGCAGTTCTTC	CASSPAQGGREQFF
TRBD2	.	TRBV14	TRBJ2-1	TGTGCCACCGGGCGTGCGGGGGGCTCCTACAATGAGCAGTTCTTC	CATGRAGGSYNEQFF
TRBD1	once	TRBV5-1	TRBJ2-5	TGCGCCAGCAGCTGGGGACCGGGACAGGGGAAAGAGACCCAGTACTTC	CASSWGPGQGKETQYF
TRBD2	.	TRBV27	TRBJ2-1	TGTGCCAGCAGTTTAGTGGCGGGAGTGTTAAATGAGCAGTTCTTC	CASSLVAGVLNEQFF
.	once	TRBV5-6	TRBJ1-4	TGTGCCAGCAGCTTGACGGGGGAAAAACTGTTTTTT	CASSLTGEKLFF
.	.	TRBV2	TRBJ1-5	TGTGCCAGCAGTCGCGGGCGCAATCAGCCCCAGCATTTT	CASSRGRNQPQHF
.	.	TRBV23-1	TRBJ1-1	TGCGCCAGCAGTCCGGGGGTCGTGGGGAACACTGAAGCTTTCTTT	CASSPGVVGNTEAFF
.	few	TRBV14	TRBJ2-7	TGTGCCAGCAGCCAAGGCTACTCCTACGAGCAGTACTTC	CASSQGYSYEQYF
TRBD2	.	TRBV9	TRBJ2-7	TGTGCCAGCAGCGCCAGCGGGAGGGGGTACGAGCAGTACTTC	CASSASGRGYEQYF
TRBD2	.	TRBV14	TRBJ2-3	TGTGCCAGCAGCGCCCGGACTAGCGGGGAGAGAACAGATACGCAGTATTTT	CASSARTSGERTDTQYF
TRBD1	.	TRBV7-9	TRBJ2-1	TGTGCCAGCAGCTCCCGACAGGGGGGACGTGTCCATGAGCAGTTCTTC	CASSSRQGGRVHEQFF
TRBD1	.	TRBV27	TRBJ2-7	TGTGCCAGCAGTTTCGGGCAGGGGGCGGGGGAGCAGTACTTC	CASSFGQGAGEQYF
TRBD2	few	TRBV5-1	TRBJ2-7	TGCGCCAGCAGCTCCAATCTTACGACTAGCGTCCAGAGATACGAGCAGTACTTC	CASSSNLTTSVQRYEQYF
.	.	TRBV7-8	TRBJ2-7	TGTGCCAGCAGCCGGGCTTGGGGGGGCCTAGAGAAGATGGTACACGAGCAGTACTTC	CASSRAWGGLEKMVHEQYF
TRBD2	.	TRBV7-9	TRBJ2-2	TGTGCCAGCAGCTCATGGACTAGCGGGAACACCGGGGAGCTGTTTTTT	CASSSWTSGNTGELFF